Described below is a single T cell receptor beta chain sequence and its context. This sample was taken from a study of T cell changes during pregnancy in multiple sclerosis. Assay: immunoSEQ multiplex PCR; the TCRdb copy retains only in-frame clones and omits some. The table shows over 100,000 clones, with approximately 90% occurring only once. CDR1 is SGHDT and CDR2 is YYEEEE in the germline V gene. Trimming took 3 bases from V and 8 from J; bases not matched to a gene: 8. The CDR3 runs to 14 residues. The sequence derives from a female donor with multiple sclerosis, enrolled in a pregnancy study. The sequences come from peripheral blood, collected in the third trimester of pregnancy. This chain uses TRBV5-6 with TRBJ1-2; 9 bases match TRBD1. CDR3 bases: TGTGCCAGCAGCTCGACACAGGGGGCATGGGGCTACACCTTC. It yields the protein CASSSTQGAWGYTF. Based on the CDR3 plus reference TRBV5-6 and TRBJ1-2, the full variable domain is DAGVTQSPTHLIKTRGQQVTLRCSPKSGHDTVSWYQQALGQGPQFIFQYYEEEERQRGNFPDRFSGHQFPNYSSELNVNALLLGDSALYLCASSSTQGAWGYTFGSGTRLTVV.